This T cell receptor (beta chain) was recorded in a study of blood T cell repertoires in COVID-19. Study background: There were acute and convalescent COVID-19 samples, and they came from the United States, Italy and Spain. PBMCs, B-cell-depleted T cells, or T cells provided the cDNA or gDNA that made up the material.

The CDR3 is made up of 19 amino acids. Germline trimming cut 3 bases from V and 6 bases from J; bases unmatched to any gene: 18. Germline lookup yields CDR1 MGHRA and CDR2 YSYEKL. The assay was immunoSEQ multiplex PCR, and TCRdb's table has in-frame clones only and misses some. The sample lists 300,000 or so clones; more than 75% were seen once. The chain couples TRBV4-1 to TRBJ2-1, with 9 bases aligning to TRBD2. The TCR sequence derives from a man in his fifties or sixties with active or convalescent COVID-19. The sample consisted of peripheral blood. The CDR3 DNA is TGCGCCAGCAGCCACCGAAGAGGGTCGGCGGGGGGGTCTCCCAATGAGCAGTTCTTC. This translates into CASSHRRGSAGGSPNEQFF.